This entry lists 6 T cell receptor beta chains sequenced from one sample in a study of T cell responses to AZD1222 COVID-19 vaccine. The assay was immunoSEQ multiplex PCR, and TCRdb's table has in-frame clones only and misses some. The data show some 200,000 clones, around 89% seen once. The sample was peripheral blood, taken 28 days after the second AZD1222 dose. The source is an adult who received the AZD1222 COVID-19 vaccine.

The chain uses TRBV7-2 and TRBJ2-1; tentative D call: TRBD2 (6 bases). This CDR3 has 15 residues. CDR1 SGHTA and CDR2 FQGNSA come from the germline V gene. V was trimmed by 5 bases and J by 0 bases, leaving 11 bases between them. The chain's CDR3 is CASSPRGLSYNEQFF. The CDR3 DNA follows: TGTGCCAGCAGCCCGCGGGGTCTCTCCTACAATGAGCAGTTCTTC.

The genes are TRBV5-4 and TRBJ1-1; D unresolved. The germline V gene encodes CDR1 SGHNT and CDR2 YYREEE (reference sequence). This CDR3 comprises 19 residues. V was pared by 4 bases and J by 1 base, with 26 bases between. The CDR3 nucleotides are TGTGCCAGCAGCCCAAGGACCCATTCCAACCTCTTATCGAACACTGAAGCTTTCTTT. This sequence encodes CASSPRTHSNLLSNTEAFF.

CDR3 in amino acids: CASSLLAGQADTQYF. DNA for the CDR3: TGTGCCAGCAGCTTACTAGCGGGACAGGCAGATACGCAGTATTTT. The chain is built from TRBV7-9 and TRBJ2-3; perhaps TRBD2 as D (9 bases). The V and J ends lost 2 bases and 4 bases respectively, with 13 bases between them. Germline V lookup: CDR1 SEHNR, CDR2 FQNEAQ (reference sequence). The CDR3 runs 15 residues. The variable domain in full, with the rest retrieved from reference TRBV7-9 and TRBJ2-3, is DTGVSQNPRHKITKRGQNVTFRCDPISEHNRLYWYRQTLGQGPEFLTYFQNEAQLEKSRLLSDRFSAERPKGSFSTLEIQRTEQGDSAMYLCASSLLAGQADTQYFGPGTRLTVL.

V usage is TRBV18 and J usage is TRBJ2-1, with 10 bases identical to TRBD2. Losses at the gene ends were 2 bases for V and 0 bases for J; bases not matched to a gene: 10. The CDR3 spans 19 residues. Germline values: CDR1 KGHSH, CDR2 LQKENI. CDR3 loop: CASSPLELAGWSSYNEQFF. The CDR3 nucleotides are TGTGCCAGCTCACCATTGGAACTAGCGGGATGGAGCTCCTACAATGAGCAGTTCTTC.

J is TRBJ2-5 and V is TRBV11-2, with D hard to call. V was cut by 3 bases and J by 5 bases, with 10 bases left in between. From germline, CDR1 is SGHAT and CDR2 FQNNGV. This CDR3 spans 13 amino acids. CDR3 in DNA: TGTGCCAGCAGCTTTCAGGTCAGGGAGACCCAGTACTTC. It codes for CASSFQVRETQYF.

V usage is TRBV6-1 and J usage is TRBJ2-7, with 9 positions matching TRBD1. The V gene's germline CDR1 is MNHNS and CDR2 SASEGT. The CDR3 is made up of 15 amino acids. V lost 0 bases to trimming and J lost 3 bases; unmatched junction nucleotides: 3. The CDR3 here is CASSEAGTGYYEQYF. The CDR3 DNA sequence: TGTGCCAGCAGTGAAGCCGGGACAGGGTACTACGAGCAGTACTTC.